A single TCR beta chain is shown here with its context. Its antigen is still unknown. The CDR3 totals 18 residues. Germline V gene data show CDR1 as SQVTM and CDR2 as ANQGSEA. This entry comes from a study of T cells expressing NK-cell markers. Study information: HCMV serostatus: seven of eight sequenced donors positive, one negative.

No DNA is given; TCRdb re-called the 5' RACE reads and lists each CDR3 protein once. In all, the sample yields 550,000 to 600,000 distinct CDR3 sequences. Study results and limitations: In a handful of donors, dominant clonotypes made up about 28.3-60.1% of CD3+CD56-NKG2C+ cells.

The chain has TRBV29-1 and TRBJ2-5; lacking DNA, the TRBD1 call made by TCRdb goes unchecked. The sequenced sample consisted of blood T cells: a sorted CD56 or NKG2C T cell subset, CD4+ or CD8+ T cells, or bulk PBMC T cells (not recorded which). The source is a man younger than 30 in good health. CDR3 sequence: CSVEDSQWSLRVQETQYF.